This entry concerns a single T cell receptor beta chain. This entry is derived from a study of blood T cell repertoires in COVID-19. Background on the study: Whether acute or convalescent, the COVID-19 samples came from the United States, Italy and Spain.

Original data processing: Amplification with reference gene primers provided the estimates of nucleated cell counts. Sequenced by immunoSEQ multiplex PCR; TCRdb stores in-frame clones only, minus some. V and J calls and clone size are copied from that table; D and trimming were computed from the DNA. The table lists tens of thousands of clones, roughly 90% of them singletons. CDR3 length: 15 residues. The V gene's germline CDR1 is MGHRA and CDR2 YSYEKL. Trimming left V 0 bases short and J 8 bases short, with 13 bases between. What was sequenced was peripheral blood. This TCR was recovered from a man aged 55-75 years with acute or convalescent COVID-19. J is TRBJ1-4 and V is TRBV4-1; maybe TRBD1 (5 bases). This CDR3 reads CASSQDRGLREKLFF. Here the CDR3 DNA reads TGCGCCAGCAGCCAAGATCGGGGGTTAAGGGAAAAACTGTTTTTT.